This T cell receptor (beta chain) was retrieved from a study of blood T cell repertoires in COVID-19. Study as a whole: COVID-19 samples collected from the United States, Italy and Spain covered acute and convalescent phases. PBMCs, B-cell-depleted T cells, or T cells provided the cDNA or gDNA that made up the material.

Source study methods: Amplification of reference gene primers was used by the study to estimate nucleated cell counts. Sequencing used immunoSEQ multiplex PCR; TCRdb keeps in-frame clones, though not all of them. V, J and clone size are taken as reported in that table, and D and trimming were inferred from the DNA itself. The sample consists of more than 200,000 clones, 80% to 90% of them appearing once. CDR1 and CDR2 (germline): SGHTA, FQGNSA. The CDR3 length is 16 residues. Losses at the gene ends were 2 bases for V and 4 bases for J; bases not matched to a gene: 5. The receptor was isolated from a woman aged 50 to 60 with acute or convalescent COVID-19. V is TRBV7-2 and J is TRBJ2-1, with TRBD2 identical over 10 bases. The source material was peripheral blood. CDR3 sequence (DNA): TGTGCCAGCAGCTTAAGAACTAGCGGGAATTACAATGAGCAGTTCTTC. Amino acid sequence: CASSLRTSGNYNEQFF.